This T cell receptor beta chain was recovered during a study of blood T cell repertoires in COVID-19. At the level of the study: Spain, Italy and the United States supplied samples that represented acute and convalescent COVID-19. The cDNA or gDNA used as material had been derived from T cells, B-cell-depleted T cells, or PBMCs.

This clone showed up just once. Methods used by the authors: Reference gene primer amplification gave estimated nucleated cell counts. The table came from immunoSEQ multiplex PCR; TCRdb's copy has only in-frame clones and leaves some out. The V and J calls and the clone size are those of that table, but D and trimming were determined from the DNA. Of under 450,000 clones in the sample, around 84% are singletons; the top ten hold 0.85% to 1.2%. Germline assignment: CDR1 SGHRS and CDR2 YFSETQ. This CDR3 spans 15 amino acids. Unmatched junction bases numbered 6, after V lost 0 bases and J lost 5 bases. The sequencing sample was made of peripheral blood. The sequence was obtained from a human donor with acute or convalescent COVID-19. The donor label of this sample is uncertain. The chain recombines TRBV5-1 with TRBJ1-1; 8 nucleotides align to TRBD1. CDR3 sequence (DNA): TGCGCCAGCAGCTTGGCACCAGGGGGCCGGACTGAAGCTTTCTTT. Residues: CASSLAPGGRTEAFF.